The rows below give T cell receptor beta chains drawn from one sample of a study of cytomegalovirus exposure and HLA in healthy donors. Repertoires were generated with immunoSEQ multiplex PCR, while TCRdb's copy carries only in-frame clones and drops some. Of about 160,000 clones listed, roughly 85% were seen once; the top ten hold around 1.3%. Sequencing was done on a sample of PBMCs. The source is a woman aged 50 to 60 in good health and CMV-seronegative. Each CDR3 is given without its conserved first and last residue. The order of the fields is J gene, V gene, D gene, CDR3 protein. A D gene is named only where the DNA matches it firmly.

>TRBJ1-6|TRBV6-5|TRBD1
ASMGQKGNNSPLH
>TRBJ2-2|TRBV4-3|TRBD2
ASSQGGGYTGELF
>TRBJ2-3|TRBV7-2|-
ASSLRGFTDTQY
>TRBJ2-5|TRBV21-1|-
ASSPRVRHQETQY
>TRBJ1-2|TRBV28|TRBD1
AGRPGTAYGYT
>TRBJ2-3|TRBV28|-
ASSVIQGSYTDTQY
>TRBJ2-3|TRBV27|-
ASSLIGTDTQY
>TRBJ2-7|TRBV5-6|TRBD1
ASSLGTGWYEQY
>TRBJ2-5|TRBV5-1|TRBD2
ASREGLATQETQY
>TRBJ2-7|TRBV6-4|-
VPNVRGTYEQY
>TRBJ1-2|TRBV6-1|TRBD1
ASSDPGGYYGYT
>TRBJ2-7|TRBV10-1|-
ASSESGWGVSYEQY
>TRBJ1-6|TRBV30|-
AWSQGNGSPLH
>TRBJ2-1|TRBV5-1|TRBD2
ASSSKTSGRSRPYNEQF
>TRBJ1-2|TRBV7-2|-
ASSFSGLGYT
>TRBJ2-5|TRBV13|-
ASSLTRETQETQY
>TRBJ2-3|TRBV10-3|-
ATGRGVSGTDTQY
>TRBJ2-2|TRBV7-9|TRBD2
ASRQKGLAGGDNTGELF
>TRBJ2-7|TRBV7-9|-
ASSYSPGDSYEQY
>TRBJ2-5|TRBV2|-
ASRDTGLGTQY
>TRBJ2-7|TRBV18|-
ASSPNYRSSYEQY
>TRBJ2-1|TRBV5-1|TRBD2
ASSFQTSGSGGEQF
>TRBJ1-2|TRBV6-5|-
ASTPPGRKNYGYT
>TRBJ2-7|TRBV14|TRBD2
ASSRGASGGTYEQY
>TRBJ1-1|TRBV28|-
ASSSTARNTEAF
>TRBJ1-3|TRBV5-1|-
ASSLGLEGNTIY
>TRBJ1-2|TRBV6-6|TRBD1
ASSYAGQGANYGYT